This TCR beta chain was recorded in a study of T cells in tumors after PD-1 blockade (dated by TCRdb to about 2019). Background on the whole study: Prior checkpoint blockade, systemic immunosuppressant use, and recent radiotherapy or other anti-cancer therapy within 4 weeks were grounds for patient exclusion. Pembrolizumab 200 mg every 3 weeks or cemiplimab 350 mg every 2 weeks was administered to patients. While on anti-PD-1 treatment, some of the patients also continued taking daily vismodegib 150 mg. On average, peripheral blood samples had 95,000 to 140,000 TCR templates (range roughly 24,000-280,000) and 35,000 to 45,000 unique clonotypes. Paired single-cell RNA and TCR sequencing was performed on site-matched tumors from BCC or SCC patients before and after anti-PD-1 therapy. To compare blood and tumor clonotypes, bulk TCR sequencing was performed on nine to eleven peripheral blood samples from 5 patients. Clinical response was assessed using RECIST version 1.1. Study-level results and caveats: About 41% of tumor TCR clonotypes were found in blood, and some novel exhausted tumor clones appeared in pre-treatment blood, suggesting peripheral recruitment. The source of novel T cell clones was not identified, and lymphoid organs or rare unexpanded clones within the tumor or the tumor periphery could be included among the possible sources.

The time point label of this sample denotes: after anti-PD-1 therapy. Genomic DNA extracted from tumor biopsies or peripheral blood was used for bulk TCRbeta sequencing, with input ranging from roughly 616 ng to 6,004 ng. Every patient had histologically proven advanced or metastatic basal or squamous cell carcinoma and was a poor candidate for surgical resection. The basal cell carcinoma cohort comprised fewer than twelve patients, of whom several had bulk tumor TCR sequencing. Remarks on this clone: Its antigen is not yet known. One base away there is no much larger clone; base qualities are not given.

Taken from the germline V gene, the CDR1 and CDR2 loops are SQVTM and ANQGSEA. Trimming takes 7 bases from V and 7 bases from J, and the germline ends sit 10 bases apart. The CDR3 sequence holds 11 residues, the cysteine and phenylalanine included. The kept DNA is CDR3 alone, 33 bases in frame from the first base. The immunoSEQ platform was used to carry out deep TCRbeta sequencing. The study's own analysis went as follows. Only productive rearrangements were exported from the immunoSEQ Analyzer for downstream analysis. T cell phenotypes were assigned to bulk TCRbeta clonotypes by matching the clonotypes to single-cell RNA+TCR-seq clones with the same TCRbeta sequence. Clone enrichment in tumor was calculated as tumor frequency divided by PBMC frequency from bulk TCR sequencing. TCRs were sorted with GLIPH into specificity groups, meaning clusters of distinct TCRs that share CDR3 motifs and likely recognize common antigens. The clones in this table, taken by TCRdb from immuneACCESS, are in-frame only. Not every clone is retained; where verified, under half of the shortfall comes from an unresolved V gene, and the cause of the rest is unknown. The V and J calls and clone size come from that table; D and trimming were worked out from the DNA. The sample yields under 75,000 clones; about 74% were counted once. About 4.8% of the sample rests with the top ten.

The sequence links TRBV29-1 to TRBJ1-4, with no confident D gene call. The starting material was PBMCs, obtained after anti-PD-1 treatment. This sequence was found in a human donor with basal cell carcinoma. The nucleotide sequence reads as follows: TGCAGCGCTCTTATGGGTGAAAAACTGTTTTTT. It encodes CSALMGEKLFF.